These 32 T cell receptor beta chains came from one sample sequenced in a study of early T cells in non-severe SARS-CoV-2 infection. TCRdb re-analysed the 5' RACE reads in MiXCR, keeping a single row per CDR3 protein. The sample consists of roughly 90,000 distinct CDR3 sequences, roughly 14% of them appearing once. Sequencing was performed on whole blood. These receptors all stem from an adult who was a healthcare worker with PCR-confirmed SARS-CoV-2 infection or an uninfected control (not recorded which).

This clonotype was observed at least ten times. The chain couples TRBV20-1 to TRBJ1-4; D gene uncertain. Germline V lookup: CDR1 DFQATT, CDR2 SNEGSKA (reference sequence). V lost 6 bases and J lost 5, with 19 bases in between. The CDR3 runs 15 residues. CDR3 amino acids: CSAEAWTPRNEKLFF. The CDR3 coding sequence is TGCAGTGCGGAGGCGTGGACCCCGAGGAATGAAAAACTGTTTTTT.

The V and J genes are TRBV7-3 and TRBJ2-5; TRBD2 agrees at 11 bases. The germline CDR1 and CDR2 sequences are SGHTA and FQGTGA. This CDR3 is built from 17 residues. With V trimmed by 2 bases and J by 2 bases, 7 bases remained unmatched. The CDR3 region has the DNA TGTGCCAGCAGCTTATCCGGCGGGACTAGCGGACAAGAGACCCAGTACTTC. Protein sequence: CASSLSGGTSGQETQYF.

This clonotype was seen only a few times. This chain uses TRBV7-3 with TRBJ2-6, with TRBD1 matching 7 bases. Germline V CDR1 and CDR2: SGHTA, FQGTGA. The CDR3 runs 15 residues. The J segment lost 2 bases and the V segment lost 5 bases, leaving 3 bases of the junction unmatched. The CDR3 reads CASSLDRAGANVLTF. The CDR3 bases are TGTGCCAGCAGCCTAGACAGGGCTGGGGCCAACGTCCTGACTTTC.

The chain's CDR3 is CASSISGGGYNEQFF. Written as DNA, the CDR3 is TGTGCCAGCTCAATTAGCGGGGGGGGCTACAATGAGCAGTTCTTC. The chain links TRBV2 to TRBJ2-1; 11 bases align to TRBD2. This CDR3 contains 15 residues. From germline, CDR1 is SNHLY and CDR2 FYNNEI. V gave up 8 bases and J gave up 3 bases; unmatched junction bases: 6.

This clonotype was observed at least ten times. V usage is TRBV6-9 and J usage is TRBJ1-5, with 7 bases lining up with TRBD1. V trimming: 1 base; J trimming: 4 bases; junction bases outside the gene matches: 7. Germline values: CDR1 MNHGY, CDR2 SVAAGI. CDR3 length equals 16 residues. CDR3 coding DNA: TGTGCCAGCAGTTATTTCAGGACAGGTTTAAATCAGCCCCAGCATTTT. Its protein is CASSYFRTGLNQPQHF.

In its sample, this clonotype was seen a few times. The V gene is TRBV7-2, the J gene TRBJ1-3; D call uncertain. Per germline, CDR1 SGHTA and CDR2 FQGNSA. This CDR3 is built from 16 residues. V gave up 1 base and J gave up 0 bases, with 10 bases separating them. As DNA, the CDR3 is TGTGCCAGCAGCTTAGTGGTCCAGACCTCTGGAAACACCATATATTTT. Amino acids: CASSLVVQTSGNTIYF.

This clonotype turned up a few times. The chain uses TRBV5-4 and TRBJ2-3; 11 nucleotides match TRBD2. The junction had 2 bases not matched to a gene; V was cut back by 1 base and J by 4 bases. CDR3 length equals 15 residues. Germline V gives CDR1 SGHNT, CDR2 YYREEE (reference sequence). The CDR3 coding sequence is TGTGCCAGCAGCTTGTTAGCGGGGGGGCCAGATACGCAGTATTTT. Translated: CASSLLAGGPDTQYF.

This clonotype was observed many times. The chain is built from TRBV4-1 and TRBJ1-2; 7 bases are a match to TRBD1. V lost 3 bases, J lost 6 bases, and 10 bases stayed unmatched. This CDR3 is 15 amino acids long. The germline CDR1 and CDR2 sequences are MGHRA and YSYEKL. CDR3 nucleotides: TGCGCCAGCAGCCATCCCGCCCAGGGGGTCGATGGCTACACCTTC. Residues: CASSHPAQGVDGYTF.

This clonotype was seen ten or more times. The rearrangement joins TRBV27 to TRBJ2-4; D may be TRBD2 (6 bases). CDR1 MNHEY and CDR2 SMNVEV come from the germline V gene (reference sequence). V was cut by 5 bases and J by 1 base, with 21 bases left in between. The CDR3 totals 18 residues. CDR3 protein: CASSHAGTLQGAKNIQYF. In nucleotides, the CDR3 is TGTGCCAGCAGTCACGCCGGGACTCTTCAAGGGGCCAAAAACATTCAGTACTTC.

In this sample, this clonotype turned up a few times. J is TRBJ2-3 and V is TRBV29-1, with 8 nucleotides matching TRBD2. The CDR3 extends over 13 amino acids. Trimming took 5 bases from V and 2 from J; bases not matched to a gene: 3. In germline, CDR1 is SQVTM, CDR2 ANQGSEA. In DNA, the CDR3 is TGCAGCGTTAGCGGGGGCTACACAGATACGCAGTATTTT. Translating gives CSVSGGYTDTQYF.

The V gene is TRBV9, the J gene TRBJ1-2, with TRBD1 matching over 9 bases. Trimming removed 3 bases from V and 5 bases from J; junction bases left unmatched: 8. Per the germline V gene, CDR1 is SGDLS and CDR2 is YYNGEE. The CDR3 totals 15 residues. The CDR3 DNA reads TGTGCCAGCAGCGGAGCACAGGGGGCGAGGTATGGCTACACCTTC. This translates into CASSGAQGARYGYTF.

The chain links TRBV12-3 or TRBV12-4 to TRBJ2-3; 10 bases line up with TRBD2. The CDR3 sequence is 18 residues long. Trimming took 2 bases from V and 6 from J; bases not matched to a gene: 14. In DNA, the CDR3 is TGTGCCAGCAGTTTAAGGCTTAAGCGGGGGGGCGCTATTGATACGCAGTATTTT. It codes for CASSLRLKRGGAIDTQYF.

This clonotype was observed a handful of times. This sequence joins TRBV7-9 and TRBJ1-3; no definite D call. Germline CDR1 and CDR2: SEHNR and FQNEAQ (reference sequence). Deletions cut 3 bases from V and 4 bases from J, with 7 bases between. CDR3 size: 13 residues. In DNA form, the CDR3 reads TGTGCCAGCAGCTTTGTTCGGGGAAACACCATATATTTT. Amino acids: CASSFVRGNTIYF.

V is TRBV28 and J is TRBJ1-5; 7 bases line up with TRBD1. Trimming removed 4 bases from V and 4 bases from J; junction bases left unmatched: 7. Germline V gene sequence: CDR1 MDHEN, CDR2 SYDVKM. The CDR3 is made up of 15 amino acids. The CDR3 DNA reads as TGTGCCAGCAGTTCTAAGGGGGCAGGGAATCAGCCCCAGCATTTT. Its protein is CASSSKGAGNQPQHF.

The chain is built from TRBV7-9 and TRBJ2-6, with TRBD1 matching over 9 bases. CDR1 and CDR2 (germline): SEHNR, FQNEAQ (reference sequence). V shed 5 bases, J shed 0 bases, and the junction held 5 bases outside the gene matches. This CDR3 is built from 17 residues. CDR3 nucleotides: TGTGCCAGCAGCGCAGGACAGGGGATCTCTGGGGCCAACGTCCTGACTTTC. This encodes CASSAGQGISGANVLTF. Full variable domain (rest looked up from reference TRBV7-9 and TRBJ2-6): DTGVSQNPRHKITKRGQNVTFRCDPISEHNRLYWYRQTLGQGPEFLTYFQNEAQLEKSRLLSDRFSAERPKGSFSTLEIQRTEQGDSAMYLCASSAGQGISGANVLTFGAGSRLTVL.

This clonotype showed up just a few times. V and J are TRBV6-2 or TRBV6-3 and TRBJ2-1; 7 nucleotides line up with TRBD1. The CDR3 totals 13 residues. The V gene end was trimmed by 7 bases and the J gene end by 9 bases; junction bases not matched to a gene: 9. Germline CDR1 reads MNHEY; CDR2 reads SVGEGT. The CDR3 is CASTKTGYAEQFF. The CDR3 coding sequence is TGTGCCAGCACCAAGACAGGGTACGCTGAGCAGTTCTTC.

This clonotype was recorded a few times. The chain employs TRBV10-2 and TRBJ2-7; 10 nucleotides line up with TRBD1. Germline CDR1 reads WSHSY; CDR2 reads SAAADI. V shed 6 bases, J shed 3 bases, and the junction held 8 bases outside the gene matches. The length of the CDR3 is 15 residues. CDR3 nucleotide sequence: TGCGCCAGCAGGGACGCCGGGACAGGGGACTACGAGCAGTACGTC. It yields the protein CASRDAGTGDYEQYV.

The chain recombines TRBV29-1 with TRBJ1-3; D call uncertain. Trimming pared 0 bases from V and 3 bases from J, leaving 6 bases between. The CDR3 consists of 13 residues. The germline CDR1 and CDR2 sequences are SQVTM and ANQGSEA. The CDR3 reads CSVEDPGGNTIYF. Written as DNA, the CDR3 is TGCAGCGTTGAAGATCCCGGTGGAAACACCATATATTTT.

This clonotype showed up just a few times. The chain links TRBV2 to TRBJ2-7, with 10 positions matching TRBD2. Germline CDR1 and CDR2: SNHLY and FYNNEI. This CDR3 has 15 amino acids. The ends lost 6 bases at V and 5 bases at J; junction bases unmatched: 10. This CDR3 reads CASSGGPGTSDEQYV. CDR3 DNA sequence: TGTGCCAGCAGCGGAGGTCCCGGGACTAGCGACGAGCAGTACGTC.

The DNA of the CDR3 is TGCGCCAGCAGCCAAGATCCCTCCGGGGGGCTCAGAAATGAGCAGTTCTTC. This gives the protein CASSQDPSGGLRNEQFF. The V and J genes are TRBV4-1 and TRBJ2-1; a weak D match, TRBD2 (7 bases). The CDR3 is made up of 17 amino acids. Trimming took 0 bases from V and 7 from J, leaving 19 bases between them. CDR1 MGHRA and CDR2 YSYEKL come from the germline V gene.

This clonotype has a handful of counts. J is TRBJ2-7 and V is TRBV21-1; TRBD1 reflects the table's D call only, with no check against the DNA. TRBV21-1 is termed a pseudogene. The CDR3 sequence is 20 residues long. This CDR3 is CASSELEGRQGFPSSYEQYV. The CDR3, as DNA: TGTGCCAGCAGCGAACTCGAGGGGAGACAGGGGTTCCCCAGCTCCTACGAGCAGTACGTC.

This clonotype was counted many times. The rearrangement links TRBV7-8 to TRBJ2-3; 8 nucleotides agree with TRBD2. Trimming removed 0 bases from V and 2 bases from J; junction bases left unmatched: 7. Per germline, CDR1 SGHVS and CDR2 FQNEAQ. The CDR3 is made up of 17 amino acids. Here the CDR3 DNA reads TGTGCCAGCAGCTTAGCGCGGCGGGGGGACCCCACAGATACGCAGTATTTT. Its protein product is CASSLARRGDPTDTQYF. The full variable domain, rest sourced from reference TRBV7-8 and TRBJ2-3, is GAGVSQSPRYKVAKRGQDVALRCDPISGHVSLFWYQQALGQGPEFLTYFQNEAQLDKSGLPSDRFFAERPEGSVSTLKIQRTQQEDSAVYLCASSLARRGDPTDTQYFGPGTRLTVL.

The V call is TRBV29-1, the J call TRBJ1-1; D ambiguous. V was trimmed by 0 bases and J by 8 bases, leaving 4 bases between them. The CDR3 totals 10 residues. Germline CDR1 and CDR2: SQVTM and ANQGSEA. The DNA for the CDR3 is TGCAGCGTTGAAGAACACGAAGCTTTCTTT. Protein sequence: CSVEEHEAFF.

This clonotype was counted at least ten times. The CDR3 DNA reads TGCAGTGCTACGACAGGGGGAAACTATGGCTACACCTTC. Amino acid sequence: CSATTGGNYGYTF. The chain combines TRBV20-1 with TRBJ1-2; 9 bases fit TRBD1. This CDR3 region has 13 residues. CDR1 DFQATT and CDR2 SNEGSKA come from the germline V gene (reference sequence). Trimming removed 4 bases from V and 2 bases from J; junction bases left unmatched: 2.

CDR3 sequence: CASSLDRLGSADTQYF. The CDR3 DNA reads TGTGCCAGCAGCTTAGATCGATTGGGGTCCGCAGATACGCAGTATTTT. This sequence joins TRBV11-2 and TRBJ2-3; D is uncertain. Trimming removed 0 bases at V and 4 bases at J, with 14 bases between. Per the germline V gene, CDR1 is SGHAT and CDR2 is FQNNGV. The CDR3 is 16 residues long.

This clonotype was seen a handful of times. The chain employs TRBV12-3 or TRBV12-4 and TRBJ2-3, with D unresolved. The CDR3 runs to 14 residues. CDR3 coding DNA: TGTGCTTCCCAAGCCGGGTATGGCCCAGATACGCAGTATTTT. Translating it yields CASQAGYGPDTQYF.

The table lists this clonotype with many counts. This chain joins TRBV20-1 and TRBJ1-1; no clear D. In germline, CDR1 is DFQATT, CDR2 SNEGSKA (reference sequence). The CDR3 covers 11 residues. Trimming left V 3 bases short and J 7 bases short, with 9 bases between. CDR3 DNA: TGCAGTGCTAGGAGCGGAGGTGAAGCTTTCTTT. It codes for CSARSGGEAFF.

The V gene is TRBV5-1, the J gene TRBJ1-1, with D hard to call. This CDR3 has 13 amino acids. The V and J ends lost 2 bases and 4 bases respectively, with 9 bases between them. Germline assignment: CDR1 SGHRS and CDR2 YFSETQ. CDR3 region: CASSFLGPTEAFF. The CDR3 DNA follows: TGCGCCAGCAGCTTTCTAGGGCCCACTGAAGCTTTCTTT.

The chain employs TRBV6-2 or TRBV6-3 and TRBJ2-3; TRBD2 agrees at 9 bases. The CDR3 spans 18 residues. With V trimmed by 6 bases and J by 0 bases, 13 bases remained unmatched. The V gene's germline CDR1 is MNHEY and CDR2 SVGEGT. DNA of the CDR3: TGTGCCAGCAGAAAACGGGTCCAAGCGGGGGGTAGCACAGATACGCAGTATTTT. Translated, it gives CASRKRVQAGGSTDTQYF.

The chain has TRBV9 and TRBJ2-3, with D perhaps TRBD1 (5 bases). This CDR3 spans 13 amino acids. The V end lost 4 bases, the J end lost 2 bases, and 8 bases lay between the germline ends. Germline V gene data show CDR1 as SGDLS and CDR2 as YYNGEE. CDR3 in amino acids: CASSRQNTDTQYF. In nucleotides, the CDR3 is TGTGCCAGCAGCAGACAGAACACAGATACGCAGTATTTT.

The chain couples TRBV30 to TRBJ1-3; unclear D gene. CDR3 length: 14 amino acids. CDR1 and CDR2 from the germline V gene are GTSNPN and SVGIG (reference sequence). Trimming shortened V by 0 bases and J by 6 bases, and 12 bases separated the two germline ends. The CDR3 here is CAWSVSFSENTIYF. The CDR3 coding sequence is TGTGCCTGGAGTGTATCTTTCAGCGAAAACACCATATATTTT.

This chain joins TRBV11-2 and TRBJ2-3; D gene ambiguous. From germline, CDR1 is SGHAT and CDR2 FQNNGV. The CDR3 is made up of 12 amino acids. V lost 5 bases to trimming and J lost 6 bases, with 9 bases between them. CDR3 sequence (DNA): TGTGCCAGCAGCCCCCCCGGCGATACGCAGTATTTT. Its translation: CASSPPGDTQYF.